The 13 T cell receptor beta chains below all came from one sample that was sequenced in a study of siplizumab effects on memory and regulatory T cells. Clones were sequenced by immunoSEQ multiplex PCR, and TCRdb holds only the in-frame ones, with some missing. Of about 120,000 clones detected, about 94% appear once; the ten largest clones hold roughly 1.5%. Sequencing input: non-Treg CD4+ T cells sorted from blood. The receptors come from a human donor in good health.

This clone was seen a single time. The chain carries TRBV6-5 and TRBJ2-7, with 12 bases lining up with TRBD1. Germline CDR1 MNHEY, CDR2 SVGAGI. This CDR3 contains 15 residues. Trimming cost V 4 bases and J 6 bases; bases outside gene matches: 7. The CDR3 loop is CASSSTGTGGVEQYF. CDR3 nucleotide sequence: TGTGCCAGCAGTTCTACCGGGACAGGGGGCGTCGAGCAGTACTTC.

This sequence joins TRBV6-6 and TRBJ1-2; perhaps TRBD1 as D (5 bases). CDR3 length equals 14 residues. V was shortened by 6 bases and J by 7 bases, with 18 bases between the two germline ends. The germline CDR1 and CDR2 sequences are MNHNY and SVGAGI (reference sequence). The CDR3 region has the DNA TGTGCCAGCAGGACACTTGGGGCGAGGGGTGGCTACACCTTC. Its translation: CASRTLGARGGYTF.

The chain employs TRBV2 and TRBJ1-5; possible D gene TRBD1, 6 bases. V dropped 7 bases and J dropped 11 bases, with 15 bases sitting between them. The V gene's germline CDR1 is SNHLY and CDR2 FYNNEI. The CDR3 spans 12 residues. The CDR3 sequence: CASTGDAVAQHF. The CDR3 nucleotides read TGTGCCAGCACAGGGGATGCCGTGGCCCAGCATTTT.

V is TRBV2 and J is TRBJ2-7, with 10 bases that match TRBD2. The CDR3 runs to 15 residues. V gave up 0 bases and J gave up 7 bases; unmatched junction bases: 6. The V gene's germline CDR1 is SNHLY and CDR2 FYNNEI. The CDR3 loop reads CASSEAGLAGGEQYF. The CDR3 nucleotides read TGTGCCAGCAGTGAAGCTGGGTTAGCGGGAGGTGAGCAGTACTTC.

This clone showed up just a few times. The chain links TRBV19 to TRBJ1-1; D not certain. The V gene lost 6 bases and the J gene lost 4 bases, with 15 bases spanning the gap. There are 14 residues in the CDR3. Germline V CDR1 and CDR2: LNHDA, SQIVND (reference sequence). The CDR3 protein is CASSSVTLGTEAFF. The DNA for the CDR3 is TGTGCCAGTAGCTCAGTTACCCTGGGCACTGAAGCTTTCTTT.

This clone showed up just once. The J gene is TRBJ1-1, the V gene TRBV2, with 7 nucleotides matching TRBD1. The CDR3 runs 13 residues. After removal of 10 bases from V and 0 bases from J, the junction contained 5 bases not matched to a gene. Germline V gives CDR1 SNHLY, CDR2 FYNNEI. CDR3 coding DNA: TGTGCCACAAAACAGGGGATGAACACTGAAGCTTTCTTT. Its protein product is CATKQGMNTEAFF.

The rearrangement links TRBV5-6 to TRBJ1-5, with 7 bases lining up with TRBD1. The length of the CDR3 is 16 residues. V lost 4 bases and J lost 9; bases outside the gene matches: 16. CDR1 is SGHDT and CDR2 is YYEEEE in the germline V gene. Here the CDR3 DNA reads TGTGCCAGCAGCCGGCAGGAACTACAGGGGAGAGGGCCCCAGCATTTT. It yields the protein CASSRQELQGRGPQHF.

The CDR3 nucleotides read TGTGCCAGCAGATCGGACAGCCTAGCTAACTATGGCTACACCTTC. Translating it yields CASRSDSLANYGYTF. The rearrangement uses TRBV27 and TRBJ1-2; a possible D gene is TRBD1 (6 bases). The V end lost 6 bases, the J end lost 0 bases, and 14 bases lay between the germline ends. The CDR3 runs to 15 residues. Germline CDR1 and CDR2: MNHEY and SMNVEV (reference sequence).

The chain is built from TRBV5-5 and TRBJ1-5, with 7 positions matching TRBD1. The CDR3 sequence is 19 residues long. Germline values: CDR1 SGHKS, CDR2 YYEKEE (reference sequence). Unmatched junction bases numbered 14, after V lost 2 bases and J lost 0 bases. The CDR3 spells CASSLTTGRKGYSNQPQHF. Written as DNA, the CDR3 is TGTGCCAGCAGCTTAACGACAGGGAGGAAAGGGTATAGCAATCAGCCCCAGCATTTT.

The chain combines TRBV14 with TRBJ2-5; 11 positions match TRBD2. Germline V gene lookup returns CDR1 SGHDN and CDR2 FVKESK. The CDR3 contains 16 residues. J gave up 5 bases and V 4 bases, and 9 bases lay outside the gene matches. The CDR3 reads CASSPHTSGSGETQYF. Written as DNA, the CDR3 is TGTGCCAGCAGCCCGCATACTAGCGGGAGCGGGGAGACCCAGTACTTC.

The CDR3 loop is CASGRDTQETQYF. CDR3 nucleotides: TGTGCCAGCGGGAGGGACACCCAAGAGACCCAGTACTTC. The chain combines TRBV2 with TRBJ2-5; tentatively, D is TRBD2 (7 bases). Trimming took off 8 bases at V and 1 base at J, with 11 bases between the two ends. CDR3 length equals 13 residues. Per germline, CDR1 SNHLY and CDR2 FYNNEI.

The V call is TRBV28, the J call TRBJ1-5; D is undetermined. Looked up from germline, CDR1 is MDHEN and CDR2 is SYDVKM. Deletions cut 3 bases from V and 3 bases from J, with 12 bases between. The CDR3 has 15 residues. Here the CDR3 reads CASSLLYRYNQPQHF. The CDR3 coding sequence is TGTGCCAGCAGTTTGCTTTATAGATACAATCAGCCCCAGCATTTT.

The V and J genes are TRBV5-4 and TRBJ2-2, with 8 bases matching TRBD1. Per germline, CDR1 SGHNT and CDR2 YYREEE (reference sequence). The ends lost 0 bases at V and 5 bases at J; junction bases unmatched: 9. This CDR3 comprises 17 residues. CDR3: CASSLAGLTGGTGELFF. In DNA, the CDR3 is TGTGCCAGCAGCTTGGCCGGGTTAACAGGGGGAACCGGGGAGCTGTTTTTT.